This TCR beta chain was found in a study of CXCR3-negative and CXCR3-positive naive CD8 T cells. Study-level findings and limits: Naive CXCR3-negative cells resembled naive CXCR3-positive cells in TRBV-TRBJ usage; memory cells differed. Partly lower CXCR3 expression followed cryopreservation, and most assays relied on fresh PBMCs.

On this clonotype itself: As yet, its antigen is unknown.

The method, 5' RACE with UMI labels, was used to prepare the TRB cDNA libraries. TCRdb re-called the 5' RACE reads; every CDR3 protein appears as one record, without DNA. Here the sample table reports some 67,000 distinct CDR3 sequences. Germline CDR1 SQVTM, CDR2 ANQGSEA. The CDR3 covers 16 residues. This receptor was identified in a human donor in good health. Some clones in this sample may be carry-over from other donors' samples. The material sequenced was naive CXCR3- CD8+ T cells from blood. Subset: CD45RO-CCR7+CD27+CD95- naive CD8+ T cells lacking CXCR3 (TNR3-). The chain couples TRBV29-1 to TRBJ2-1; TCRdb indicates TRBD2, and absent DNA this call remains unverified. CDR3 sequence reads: CSVELAEWSSYNEQFF.